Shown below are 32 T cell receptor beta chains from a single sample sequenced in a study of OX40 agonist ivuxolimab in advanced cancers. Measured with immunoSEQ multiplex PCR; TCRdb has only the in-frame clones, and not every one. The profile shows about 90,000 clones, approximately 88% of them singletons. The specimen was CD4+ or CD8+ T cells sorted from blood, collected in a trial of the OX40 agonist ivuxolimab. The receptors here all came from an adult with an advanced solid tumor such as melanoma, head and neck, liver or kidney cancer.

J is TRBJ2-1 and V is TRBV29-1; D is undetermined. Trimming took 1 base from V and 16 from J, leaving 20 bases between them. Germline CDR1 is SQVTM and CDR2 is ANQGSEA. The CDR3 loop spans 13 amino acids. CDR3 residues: CSVEGDATPVFFF. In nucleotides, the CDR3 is TGCAGCGTTGAAGGAGATGCGACTCCGGTCTTTTTCTTC.

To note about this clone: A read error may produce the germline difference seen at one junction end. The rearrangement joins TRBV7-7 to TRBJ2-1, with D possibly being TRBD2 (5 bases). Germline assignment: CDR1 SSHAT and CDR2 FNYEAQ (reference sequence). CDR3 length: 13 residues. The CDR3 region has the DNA TGTGCTAGCAGCTTGGGAGCCTACAATGAGCAGTTCTTC. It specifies CASSLGAYNEQFF.

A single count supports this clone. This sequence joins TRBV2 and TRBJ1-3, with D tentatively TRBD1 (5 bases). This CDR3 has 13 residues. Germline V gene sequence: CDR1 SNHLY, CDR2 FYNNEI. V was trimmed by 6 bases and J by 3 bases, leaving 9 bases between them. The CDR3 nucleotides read TGTGCCAGCAGGGGGGTGAATGGAAACACCATATATTTT. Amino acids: CASRGVNGNTIYF.

CDR3 in amino acids: CASSIDRRDTGELFF. The CDR3 DNA reads as TGTGCCAGTAGTATTGACAGGCGGGACACCGGGGAGCTGTTTTTT. The chain carries TRBV19 and TRBJ2-2, with a tentative D call TRBD1 (6 bases). The CDR3 length is 15 residues. Germline V gives CDR1 LNHDA, CDR2 SQIVND (reference sequence). With 3 bases removed from V and 3 bases from J, the gap between germline ends came to 11 bases. The variable domain in full, completed from reference TRBV19 and TRBJ2-2, reads DGGITQSPKYLFRKEGQNVTLSCEQNLNHDAMYWYRQDPGQGLRLIYYSQIVNDFQKGDIAEGYSVSREKKESFPLTVTSAQKNPTAFYLCASSIDRRDTGELFFGEGSRLTVL.

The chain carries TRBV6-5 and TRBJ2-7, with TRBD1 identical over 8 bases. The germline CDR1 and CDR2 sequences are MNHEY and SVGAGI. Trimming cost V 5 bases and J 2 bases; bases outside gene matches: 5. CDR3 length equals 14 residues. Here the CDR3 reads CASSDRGVTYEQYF. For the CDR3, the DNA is TGTGCCAGCAGTGACAGGGGCGTGACCTACGAGCAGTACTTC.

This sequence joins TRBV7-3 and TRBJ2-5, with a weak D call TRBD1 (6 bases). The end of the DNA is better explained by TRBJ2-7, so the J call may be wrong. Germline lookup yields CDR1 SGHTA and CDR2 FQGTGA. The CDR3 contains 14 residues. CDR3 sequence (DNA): TGTGCCAGCAGCTTAAGTACAGGGCCGTACGAGCAGTACTTC. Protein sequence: CASSLSTGPYEQYF.

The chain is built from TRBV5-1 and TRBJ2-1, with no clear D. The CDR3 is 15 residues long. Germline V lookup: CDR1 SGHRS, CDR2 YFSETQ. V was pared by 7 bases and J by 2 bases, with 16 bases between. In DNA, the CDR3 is TGCGCCAGCTGTTTTGGCTTTGGGACCTACAATGAGCAGTTCTTC. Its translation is CASCFGFGTYNEQFF.

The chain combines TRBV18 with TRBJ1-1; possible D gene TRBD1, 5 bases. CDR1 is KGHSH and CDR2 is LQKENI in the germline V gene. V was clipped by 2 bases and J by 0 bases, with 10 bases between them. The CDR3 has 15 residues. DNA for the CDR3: TGTGCCAGCTCACCAGGATGGACACTGAACACTGAAGCTTTCTTT. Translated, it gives CASSPGWTLNTEAFF.

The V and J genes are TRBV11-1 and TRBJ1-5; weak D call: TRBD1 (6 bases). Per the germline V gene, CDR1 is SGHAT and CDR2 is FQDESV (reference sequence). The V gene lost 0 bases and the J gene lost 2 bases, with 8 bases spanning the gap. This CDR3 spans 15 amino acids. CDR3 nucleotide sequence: TGTGCCAGCAGCTTAGCAGGGGGTCGCAATCAGCCCCAGCATTTT. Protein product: CASSLAGGRNQPQHF.

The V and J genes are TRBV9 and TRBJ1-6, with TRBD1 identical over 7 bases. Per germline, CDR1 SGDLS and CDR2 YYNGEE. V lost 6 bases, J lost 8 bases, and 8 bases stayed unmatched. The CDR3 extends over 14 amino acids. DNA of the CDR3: TGTGCCAGCACCCGAGACAGGGCAGATTCACCCCTCCACTTT. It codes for CASTRDRADSPLHF.

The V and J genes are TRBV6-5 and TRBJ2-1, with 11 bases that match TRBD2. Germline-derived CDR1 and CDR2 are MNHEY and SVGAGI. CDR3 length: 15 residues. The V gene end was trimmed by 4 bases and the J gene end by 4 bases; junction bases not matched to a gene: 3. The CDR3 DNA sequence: TGTGCCAGCAGTTTCGGACTAGCGGGTTACAATGAGCAGTTCTTC. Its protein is CASSFGLAGYNEQFF.

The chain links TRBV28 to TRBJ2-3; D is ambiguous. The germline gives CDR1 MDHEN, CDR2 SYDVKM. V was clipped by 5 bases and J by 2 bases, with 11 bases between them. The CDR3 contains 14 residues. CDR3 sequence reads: CASSPITNTDTQYF. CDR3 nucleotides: TGTGCCAGCAGTCCTATCACCAACACAGATACGCAGTATTTT.

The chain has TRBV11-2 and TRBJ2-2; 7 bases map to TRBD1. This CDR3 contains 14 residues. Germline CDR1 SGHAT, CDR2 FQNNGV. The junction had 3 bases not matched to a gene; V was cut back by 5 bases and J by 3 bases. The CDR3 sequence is CASSETGHTGELFF. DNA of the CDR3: TGTGCCAGCAGCGAGACAGGGCACACCGGGGAGCTGTTTTTT.

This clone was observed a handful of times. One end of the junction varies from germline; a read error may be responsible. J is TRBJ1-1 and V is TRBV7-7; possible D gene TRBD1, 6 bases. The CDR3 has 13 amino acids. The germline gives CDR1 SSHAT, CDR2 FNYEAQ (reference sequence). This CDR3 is CASSEGQNTEAFF. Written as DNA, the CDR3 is TGTGCTAGCAGCGAGGGACAGAACACTGAAGCTTTCTTT.

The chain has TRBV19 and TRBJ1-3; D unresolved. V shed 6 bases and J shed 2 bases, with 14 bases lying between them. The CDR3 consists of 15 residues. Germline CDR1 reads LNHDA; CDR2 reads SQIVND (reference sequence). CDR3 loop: CASSRASGAGNTIYF. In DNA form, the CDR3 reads TGTGCCAGTAGCCGGGCATCGGGTGCTGGAAACACCATATATTTT.

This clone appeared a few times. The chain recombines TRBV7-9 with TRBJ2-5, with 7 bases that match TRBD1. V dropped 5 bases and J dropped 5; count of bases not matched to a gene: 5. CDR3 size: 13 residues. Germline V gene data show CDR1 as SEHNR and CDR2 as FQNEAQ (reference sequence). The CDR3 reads CASSEGAGETQYF. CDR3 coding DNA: TGTGCCAGCAGCGAGGGGGCCGGGGAGACCCAGTACTTC.

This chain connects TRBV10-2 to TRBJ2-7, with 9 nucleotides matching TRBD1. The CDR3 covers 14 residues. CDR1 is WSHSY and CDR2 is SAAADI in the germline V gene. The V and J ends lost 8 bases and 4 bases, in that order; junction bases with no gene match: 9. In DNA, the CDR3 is TGCGCCAGCGGGAACCGGGACAGGGATTACGAGCAGTACTTC. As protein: CASGNRDRDYEQYF.

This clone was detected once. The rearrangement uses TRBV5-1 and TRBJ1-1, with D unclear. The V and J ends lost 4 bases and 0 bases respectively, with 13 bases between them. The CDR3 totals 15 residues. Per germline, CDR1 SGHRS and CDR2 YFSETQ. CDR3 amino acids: CASSPDQAMNTEAFF. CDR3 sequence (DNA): TGCGCCAGCAGCCCCGACCAGGCCATGAACACTGAAGCTTTCTTT.

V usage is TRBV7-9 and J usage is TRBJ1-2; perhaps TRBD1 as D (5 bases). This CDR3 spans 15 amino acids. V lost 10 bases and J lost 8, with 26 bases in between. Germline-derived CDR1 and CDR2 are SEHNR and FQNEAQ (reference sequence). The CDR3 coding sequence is TGTGCCACAGAAACCGATGTGAGACAGTTAGCGGGCTACACCTTC. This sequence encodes CATETDVRQLAGYTF. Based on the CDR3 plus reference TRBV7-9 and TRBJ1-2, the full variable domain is DTGVSQNPRHKITKRGQNVTFRCDPISEHNRLYWYRQTLGQGPEFLTYFQNEAQLEKSRLLSDRFSAERPKGSFSTLEIQRTEQGDSAMYLCATETDVRQLAGYTFGSGTRLTVV.

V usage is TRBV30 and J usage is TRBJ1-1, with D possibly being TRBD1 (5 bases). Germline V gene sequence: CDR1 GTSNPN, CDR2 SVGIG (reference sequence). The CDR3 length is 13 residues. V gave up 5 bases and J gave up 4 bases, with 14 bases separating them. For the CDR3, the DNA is TGTGCCTGGGGGGGGACGGACTTCACTGAAGCTTTCTTT. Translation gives CAWGGTDFTEAFF.

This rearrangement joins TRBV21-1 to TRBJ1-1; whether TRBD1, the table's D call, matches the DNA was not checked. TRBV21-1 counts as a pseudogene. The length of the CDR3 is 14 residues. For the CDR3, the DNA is TGTGCCAGCAGCGAATACCAGGGGAAGGCTGAAGCTTTCTTT. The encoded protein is CASSEYQGKAEAFF.

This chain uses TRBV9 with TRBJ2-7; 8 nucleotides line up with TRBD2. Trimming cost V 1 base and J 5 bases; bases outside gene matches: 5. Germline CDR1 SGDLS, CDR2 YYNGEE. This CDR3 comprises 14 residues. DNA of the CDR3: TGTGCCAGCAGCGTACTTCCCGGGGGGGACGAGCAGTACTTC. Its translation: CASSVLPGGDEQYF. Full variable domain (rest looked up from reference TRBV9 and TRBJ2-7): DSGVTQTPKHLITATGQRVTLRCSPRSGDLSVYWYQQSLDQGLQFLIQYYNGEERAKGNILERFSAQQFPDLHSELNLSSLELGDSALYFCASSVLPGGDEQYFGPGTRLTVT.

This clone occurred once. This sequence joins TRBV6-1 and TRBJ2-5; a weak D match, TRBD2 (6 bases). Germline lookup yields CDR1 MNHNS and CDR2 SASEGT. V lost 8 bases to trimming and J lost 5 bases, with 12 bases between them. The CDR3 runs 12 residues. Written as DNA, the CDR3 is TGTGCCAGCCGGGCGGGACCGGAGACCCAGTACTTC. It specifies CASRAGPETQYF.

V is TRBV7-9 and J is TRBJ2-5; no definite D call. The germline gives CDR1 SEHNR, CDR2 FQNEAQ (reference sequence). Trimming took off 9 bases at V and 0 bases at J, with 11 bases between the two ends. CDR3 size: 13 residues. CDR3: CASYDGYQETQYF. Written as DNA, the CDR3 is TGTGCCAGTTATGACGGCTACCAAGAGACCCAGTACTTC.

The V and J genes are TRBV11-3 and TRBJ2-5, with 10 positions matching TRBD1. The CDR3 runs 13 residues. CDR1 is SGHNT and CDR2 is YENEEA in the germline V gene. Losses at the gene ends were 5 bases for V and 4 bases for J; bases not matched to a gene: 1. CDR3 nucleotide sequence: TGTGCCAGCAGCCGGACAGGGGGAGAGACCCAGTACTTC. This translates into CASSRTGGETQYF.

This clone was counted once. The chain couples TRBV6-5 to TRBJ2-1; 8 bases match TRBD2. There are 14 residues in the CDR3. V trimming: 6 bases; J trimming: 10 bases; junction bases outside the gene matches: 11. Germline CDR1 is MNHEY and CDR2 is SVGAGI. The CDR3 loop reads CASSPPPGGGEQFF. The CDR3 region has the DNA TGTGCCAGCAGCCCCCCCCCGGGAGGGGGAGAGCAGTTCTTC.

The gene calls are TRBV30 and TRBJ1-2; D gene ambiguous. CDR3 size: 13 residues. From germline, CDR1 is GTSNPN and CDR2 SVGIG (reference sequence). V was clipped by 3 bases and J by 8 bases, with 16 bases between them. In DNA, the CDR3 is TGTGCCTGGAGGCGGGAGAGGCTGCGGGGCTACACCTTC. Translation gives CAWRRERLRGYTF.

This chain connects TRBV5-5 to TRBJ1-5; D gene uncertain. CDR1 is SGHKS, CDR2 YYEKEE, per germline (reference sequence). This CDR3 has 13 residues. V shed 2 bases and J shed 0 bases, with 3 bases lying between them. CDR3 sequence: CASSFDSNQPQHF. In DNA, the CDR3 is TGTGCCAGCAGCTTTGATAGCAATCAGCCCCAGCATTTT.

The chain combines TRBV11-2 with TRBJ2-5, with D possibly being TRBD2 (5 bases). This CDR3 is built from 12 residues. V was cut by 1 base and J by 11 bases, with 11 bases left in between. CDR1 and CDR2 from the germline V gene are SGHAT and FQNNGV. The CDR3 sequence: CASSLVPAEQYF. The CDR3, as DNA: TGTGCCAGCAGCTTAGTTCCAGCGGAGCAGTACTTC.

The CDR3 DNA reads as TGTGCCAGCAGCCCCGGCACAGGGTATGGGACAGATACGCAGTATTTT. It yields the protein CASSPGTGYGTDTQYF. The chain has TRBV7-2 and TRBJ2-3; perhaps TRBD1 as D (6 bases). CDR1 is SGHTA and CDR2 is FQGNSA in the germline V gene. V shed 5 bases and J shed 3 bases, with 18 bases lying between them. The CDR3 has 16 residues. The complete variable domain, with remaining parts taken from reference TRBV7-2 and TRBJ2-3, reads GAGVSQSPSNKVTEKGKDVELRCDPISGHTALYWYRQSLGQGLEFLIYFQGNSAPDKSGLPSDRFSAERTGGSVSTLTIQRTQQEDSAVYLCASSPGTGYGTDTQYFGPGTRLTVL.

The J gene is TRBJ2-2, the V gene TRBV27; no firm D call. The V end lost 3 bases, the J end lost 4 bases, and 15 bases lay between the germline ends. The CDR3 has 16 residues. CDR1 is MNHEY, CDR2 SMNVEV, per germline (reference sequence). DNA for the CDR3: TGTGCCAGCAGTTTGAAGCCCCCGACGGGCACCGGGGAGCTGTTTTTT. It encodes CASSLKPPTGTGELFF.

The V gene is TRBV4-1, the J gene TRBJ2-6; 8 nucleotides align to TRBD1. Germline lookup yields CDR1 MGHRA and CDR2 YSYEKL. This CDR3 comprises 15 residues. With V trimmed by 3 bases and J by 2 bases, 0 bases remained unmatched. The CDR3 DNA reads TGCGCCAGCAGCCACAGGGGGCCTGGGGCCAACGTCCTGACTTTC. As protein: CASSHRGPGANVLTF.